The T cell receptor (beta chain) described here comes from a study of identical twins. The study, taken as a whole, reports: Models predicted less out-of-frame TCR alpha sharing in monozygotic twins than was found. Out-of-frame beta sequences exhibited a weaker degree of excess twin sharing.

Each CDR3 protein is one row after TCRdb ran MiXCR on the 5' RACE reads. The table has 350,000 to 600,000 distinct CDR3 sequences, approximately 14% seen once. This CDR3 has 16 amino acids. Losses at the gene ends were 0 bases for V and 0 bases for J; bases not matched to a gene: 5. The germline gives CDR1 MNHEY, CDR2 SMNVEV (reference sequence). This clonotype was seen repeatedly, ten times or more. Its antigen is still unknown. The sample was also reused in another study, on yellow fever vaccine responses in identical twins. That investigation notes: Vaccine T cell responses of twins reportedly seemed partly convergent and partly personalized.

V and J are TRBV27 and TRBJ2-7, with 7 bases lining up with TRBD1. The sample was CD4+ T cells sorted from blood. The source is a woman aged 18-30 years in good health. The CDR3 DNA sequence: TGTGCCAGCAGTTTATCTACAGGGGCTAGCTCCTACGAGCAGTACTTC. Protein sequence: CASSLSTGASSYEQYF.